This TCR beta chain was documented in a study of control samples from healthy donors and cancer patients. The repertoire was sequenced with immunoSEQ multiplex PCR; TCRdb's copy has only in-frame clones and lacks some. The table has tens of thousands of clones, more than 75% seen once; the top ten hold about 3.1%. CDR3 length: 16 amino acids. Germline loops: CDR1 SGHTA, CDR2 FQGNSA. The trim removed 2 bases at V and 8 bases at J, leaving 5 bases unmatched. V usage is TRBV7-2 and J usage is TRBJ2-1, with 14 positions matching TRBD2. This receptor was identified in a woman between 50 and 59 years old with lung cancer. The sequenced sample consisted of PBMCs. The CDR3 sequence: CASSLLTSGGGYEQFF. CDR3 DNA sequence: TGTGCCAGCAGCTTATTGACTAGCGGGGGGGGATATGAGCAGTTCTTC.